One TCR beta chain is described in this entry. The sample comes from a study of T cells after yellow fever vaccination. About the research overall: Fractions of low cell number were prepared using SMART-Seq v4 Ultra Low Input.

J lost 5 bases, V lost 0 bases, and 8 bases had no gene match. This CDR3 is built from 17 residues. Germline CDR1 is MNHEY and CDR2 is SVGAGI. Generation of TCR cDNA used 5'RACE template switching (which added a universal primer site and UMIs). TCRdb processed the 5' RACE reads anew with MiXCR; each CDR3 protein has one entry. In the table there are around 310,000 distinct CDR3 sequences, 4% to 5.5% of which are singletons. The sample in question was PBMCs, obtained 15 days after the yellow fever booster vaccination. The receptor was derived from a man aged 18 to 29 who received the YFV17D yellow fever vaccine. The genes are TRBV6-5 and TRBJ2-2, with 8 bases fitting TRBD2. CDR3 DNA sequence: TGTGCCAGCAGTTACTCGACCGGGGGGGCCGTAACCGGGGAGCTGTTTTTT. As protein: CASSYSTGGAVTGELFF.